These 3 T cell receptor beta chains came from one sample sequenced in a study of CD8+ T cells in alopecia areata. cDNA reverse transcribed from extracted RNA served as the sequencing template. Method: immunoSEQ multiplex PCR; TCRdb's copy keeps in-frame clones and lacks some. The table records tens of thousands of clones, less than 75% of them present only once. The material sequenced was NKG2D-high CD8+ T cells sorted from blood. These receptors all stem from a human donor with alopecia areata.

This clone was seen a handful of times. This chain links TRBV18 with TRBJ2-3; D is perhaps TRBD2 (6 bases). V was shortened by 3 bases and J by 4 bases, with 14 bases between the two germline ends. This CDR3 comprises 15 residues. Germline V lookup: CDR1 KGHSH, CDR2 LQKENI. The CDR3 coding sequence is TGTGCCAGCTCACCCCAACTAGCTGCCGCAGATACGCAGTATTTT. This codes for CASSPQLAAADTQYF.

The rearrangement links TRBV7-9 to TRBJ2-4, with TRBD1 matching over 8 bases. CDR1 and CDR2 from the germline V gene are SEHNR and FQNEAQ (reference sequence). The J segment lost 8 bases and the V segment lost 3 bases, leaving 9 bases of the junction unmatched. This CDR3 has 15 amino acids. In DNA, the CDR3 is TGTGCCAGCAGCTTCATGGGACAGGCAGAGCACATTCAGTACTTC. This gives the protein CASSFMGQAEHIQYF.

The chain joins TRBV4-1 to TRBJ2-3; the D gene is possibly TRBD1 (5 bases). CDR1 and CDR2 from the germline V gene are MGHRA and YSYEKL. The CDR3 consists of 15 residues. The germline V and J ends were trimmed by 1 base and 6 bases, with 14 bases remaining between them. The CDR3 DNA reads TGCGCCAGCAGCCAAGCTCCTAGGGGCTGGGATACGCAGTATTTT. Residues: CASSQAPRGWDTQYF.